The entry below gives a single TCR beta chain sequence along with its context. At least ten counts were recorded for this clonotype. This clone's antigen is unknown. Nothing much larger sits one base from this clone, and base qualities are not available. Library preparation was by 5' RACE. Sequencing was carried out with a NextSeq 500. To correct for sequencing error and PCR bias, the TCR library protocol tagged individual cDNA molecules with unique molecular identifiers. Sequencing covered both TCR alpha and beta chains, and within each sample the abundances of alpha and beta sequences were tightly co-correlated. The source study handled its data this way. V gene, J gene and CDR3 annotation of TCR sequences was performed with Decombinator V4. TCRs were defined as expanded if a significant change between any two time points was detected under a Poisson model with p below 0.0001. TCR abundances were normalised to the total number of TCRs sequenced in each sample and reported as counts per million. MAIT TCRs were defined by TRAV1-2 paired with TRAJ12, TRAJ20 or TRAJ33, and iNKT TCRs by TRAV10 paired with TRAJ18. VDJdb, accessed 1 November 2021, was searched for CMV, EBV and SARS-CoV-2 annotated TCRs, excluding TCRs annotated for multiple antigens. TCRdb trimmed the raw reads at Q25, called clones with MiXCR and kept productive beta chains. Each entry is one CDR3 protein sequence, shown with its most common DNA and genes. It is TCRdb's table, rather than the study itself, that gives the V and J calls and clone size. A total of 70,000 or so distinct CDR3 sequences appear in this sample, around 15% of them only once. Over 12% of the sample comes from the top ten.

This sample was taken from a study of early T cells in non-severe SARS-CoV-2 infection (dated by TCRdb to the early 2020s). As for the study more broadly: Because TCR sequencing relied on bulk RNA taken from unsorted whole blood, pairing of alpha and beta chains was not possible. What the authors observed across the whole study: VDJdb matching was skewed toward anti-spike CD8 responses and likely underestimated virus-specific expansions by missing private and CD4 specificities.

Set within a cohort of healthcare workers in London, UK, this nested case-control study involved weekly PCR testing of nasopharyngeal swabs along with blood sampling. Healthcare workers were enrolled in the week of the UK lockdown, from 23 to 31 March 2020, and were followed every week for up to roughly 15 weeks. The germline V gene encodes CDR1 SGHTA and CDR2 FQGNSA. The CDR3 starts with the cysteine, ends with the phenylalanine, and has 12 residues. The read is trimmed to its CDR3 DNA, 36 bases read in frame from base 1. The germline ends are 7 bases apart after V is trimmed by 3 bases and J by 7 bases.

The chain employs TRBV7-2 and TRBJ1-5; TRBD1 is a possible D gene, resting on 5 matching bases. The sequenced sample was whole blood. The clonotype originates from an adult who was a healthcare worker with PCR-confirmed SARS-CoV-2 infection or an uninfected control (not recorded which). The DNA sequence is TGTGCCAGCAGCTTCGGGGGGCAGCCCCAGCATTTT. Its translation reads: CASSFGGQPQHF.